This T cell receptor beta chain was profiled in a study of T-cell memory formation after mild COVID-19. Findings and limits, study-wide: The study detected some responding clones in pre-infection memory, suggesting cross-reactive memory joined.

Germline lookup yields CDR1 SGHKS and CDR2 YYEKEE (reference sequence). V gave up 1 base and J gave up 0 bases, with 16 bases separating them. CDR3 length: 17 amino acids. This clonotype occurred a few times. Its antigen is unknown. TCRdb ran MiXCR on the 5' RACE reads and lists one entry per CDR3 protein. The repertoire consists of around 500,000 distinct CDR3 sequences, with 15% to 20% occurring once and the leading ten covering 9% to 15%. Sequencing was carried out using PBMCs or a T cell subset sorted from them (not recorded which). J is TRBJ1-1 and V is TRBV5-5, with D possibly being TRBD1 (6 bases). This clonotype was obtained from an adult woman who had mild COVID-19 (a few samples of this study predate the infection). Cell type and time point are not known. The CDR3 loop reads CASSLRLWRGLNTEAFF. CDR3 in DNA: TGTGCCAGCAGCTTGCGTTTATGGCGGGGGCTGAACACTGAAGCTTTCTTT. Complete variable domain (other parts from reference TRBV5-5 and TRBJ1-1): DAGVTQSPTHLIKTRGQQVTLRCSPISGHKSVSWYQQVLGQGPQFIFQYYEKEERGRGNFPDRFSARQFPNYSSELNVNALLLGDSALYLCASSLRLWRGLNTEAFFGQGTRLTVV.